This T cell receptor (beta chain) came from a study of T cells in Graves' hyperthyroidism and ophthalmopathy. Notes on the study in general: A median around 6.4 months before onset, the model predicted ophthalmopathy. Ophthalmopathy and stable hyperthyroidism were told apart by a 13 V-J model.

This clonotype was found a few times. What it binds is not known. The investigators amplified TCR beta CDR3 regions from RNA transcripts. HTBI primers were employed in a first-round RT-PCR of the TCR CDR3. TCRdb re-called the multiplex PCR reads with MiXCR, one entry per CDR3 protein. The sample lists 250,000 to 300,000 distinct CDR3 sequences, roughly 18% seen once, with roughly 40% in the top ten. With 5 bases removed from V and 2 bases from J, the gap between germline ends came to 10 bases. This CDR3 has 13 amino acids. From germline, CDR1 is SNHLY and CDR2 FYNNEI. Diagnostic assessment was based on clinical symptoms, serum thyroxine and TRAb, thyroid ultrasound and orbital computed tomography.

What was sequenced was blood. The chain carries TRBV2 and TRBJ2-7; possibly TRBD1 for D (6 bases). This TCR was sampled from a man aged 45-65 years with Graves' ophthalmopathy. This CDR3 reads CASSPGTPYEQYF. The CDR3, as DNA: TGTGCCAGCAGTCCCGGGACACCCTACGAGCAGTACTTC.